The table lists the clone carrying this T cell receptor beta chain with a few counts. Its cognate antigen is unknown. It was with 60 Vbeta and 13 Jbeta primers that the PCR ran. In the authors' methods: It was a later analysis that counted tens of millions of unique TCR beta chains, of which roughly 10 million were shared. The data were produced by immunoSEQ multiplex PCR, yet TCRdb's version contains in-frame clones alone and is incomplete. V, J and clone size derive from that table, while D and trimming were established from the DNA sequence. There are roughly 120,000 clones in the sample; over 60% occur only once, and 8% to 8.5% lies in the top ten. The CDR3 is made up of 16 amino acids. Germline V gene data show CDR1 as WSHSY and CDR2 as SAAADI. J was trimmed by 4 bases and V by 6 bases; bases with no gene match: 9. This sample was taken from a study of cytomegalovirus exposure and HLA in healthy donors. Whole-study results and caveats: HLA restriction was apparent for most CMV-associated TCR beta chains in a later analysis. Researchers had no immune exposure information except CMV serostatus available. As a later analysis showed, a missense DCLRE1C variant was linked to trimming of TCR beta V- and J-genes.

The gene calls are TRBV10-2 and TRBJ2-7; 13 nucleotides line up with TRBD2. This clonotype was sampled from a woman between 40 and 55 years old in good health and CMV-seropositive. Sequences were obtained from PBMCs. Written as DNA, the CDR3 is TGCGCCAGCAGATCAACTAGCGGGGGGGCCCTGTACGAGCAGTACTTC. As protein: CASRSTSGGALYEQYF.